This T cell receptor (beta chain) emerged from a study of CD8 T cells in Susac syndrome. When the RNA was reverse transcribed, random hexamers were used with an input of roughly 0.45 to 1 ug. TCRdb re-called the immunoSEQ multiplex PCR reads with MiXCR, one entry per CDR3 protein. The table has approximately 90,000 distinct CDR3 sequences, 80% to 95% seen once. Germline loops: CDR1 MDHEN, CDR2 SYDVKM. The V gene lost 8 bases and the J gene lost 0 bases, with 12 bases spanning the gap. This CDR3 contains 14 residues. Sequencing of TCR beta, carried out with a high-throughput approach, was applied to CD8+ and CD4+ T cells from the blood. Controls matched for sex and age were healthy donors. The authors negatively isolated CD8+ and CD4+ T cells and FACS-enriched TEMRA cells.

This sequence joins TRBV28 and TRBJ2-3; TRBD1 is a possible D gene (5 bases). The clonotype comes from a human donor in good health. The source material was CD8+ T cells from PBMCs. The CDR3 region is CASLSRDSTDTQYF. The CDR3 coding sequence is TGTGCCAGCCTATCCAGGGATAGCACAGATACGCAGTATTTT. The full variable domain, completed using reference TRBV28 and TRBJ2-3, is DVKVTQSSRYLVKRTGEKVFLECVQDMDHENMFWYRQDPGLGLRLIYFSYDVKMKEKGDIPEGYSVSREKKERFSLILESASTNQTSMYLCASLSRDSTDTQYFGPGTRLTVL.